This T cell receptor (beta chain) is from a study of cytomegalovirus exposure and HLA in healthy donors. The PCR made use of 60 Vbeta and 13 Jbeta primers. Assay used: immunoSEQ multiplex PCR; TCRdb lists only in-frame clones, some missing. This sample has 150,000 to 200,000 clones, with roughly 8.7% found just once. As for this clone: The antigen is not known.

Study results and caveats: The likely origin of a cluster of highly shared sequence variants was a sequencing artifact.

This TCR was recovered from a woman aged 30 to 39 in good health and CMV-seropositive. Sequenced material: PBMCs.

The CDR3 DNA is TGTGCCAGCTCATATACAGGGGGCGTTCTTAATGGCTACACCTTC. Amino acids: CASSYTGGVLNGYTF. The chain links TRBV18 to TRBJ1-2, with 9 bases identical to TRBD1. V shed 5 bases, J shed 6 bases, and the junction held 10 bases outside the gene matches. The CDR3 contains 15 residues. From germline, CDR1 is KGHSH and CDR2 LQKENI.